The rows below give T cell receptor beta chains drawn from one sample of a study of blood T cells in healthy people across ages. Each CDR3 protein gets one entry after TCRdb re-called the 5' RACE reads with MiXCR. The sample records some 640,000 distinct CDR3 sequences, 45% to 50% being singletons. The source material was blood. Receptor source: an older woman in good health. The CDR3 runs from the conserved cysteine through the conserved F or W. A D gene is named only where the DNA matches it firmly. Rows give clone size only sometimes, using once, few, many, or a class for an expanded clone.

TRBD2	.	TRBV28	TRBJ2-7	CASRERGLAGALVSYEQYF	TGTGCCAGCAGGGAGAGGGGACTAGCGGGAGCTCTAGTATCCTACGAGCAGTACTTC
.	.	TRBV7-2	TRBJ2-7	CASTGRDKPYEQYF	TGTGCCAGCACCGGCCGGGACAAGCCCTACGAGCAGTACTTC
.	once	TRBV28	TRBJ2-7	CASSLFTGRPEQYF	TGTGCCAGTAGTTTATTTACAGGGAGGCCCGAGCAGTACTTC
.	.	TRBV18	TRBJ2-3	CASSQYPGTDTQYF	TGTGCCAGCTCACAATACCCCGGCACAGATACGCAGTATTTT
.	.	TRBV5-1	TRBJ2-7	CASSLEQGRPYEQYF	TGCGCCAGCAGCTTGGAACAGGGAAGGCCCTACGAGCAGTACTTC
.	few	TRBV29-1	TRBJ1-4	CSVDDGVREKLFF	TGCAGCGTTGATGACGGGGTGAGGGAAAAACTGTTTTTT
.	few	TRBV5-1	TRBJ2-7	CASSLKGDEQYF	TGCGCCAGCAGCTTGAAGGGCGACGAGCAGTACTTC
TRBD1	.	TRBV4-2	TRBJ2-1	CASTSGTGAYNEQFF	TGTGCCAGCACGAGCGGGACAGGGGCCTACAATGAGCAGTTCTTC
.	.	TRBV2	TRBJ1-4	CASSEIQGEKLFF	TGTGCCAGCAGCGAAATACAGGGTGAAAAACTGTTTTTT
.	.	TRBV7-6	TRBJ2-7	CTSSLAQKGEQYF	TGTACCAGCAGCTTAGCCCAGAAGGGCGAGCAGTACTTC
TRBD1	.	TRBV11-2	TRBJ2-7	CASSSVQGATGEQYF	TGTGCCAGCAGCTCCGTTCAGGGGGCCACGGGCGAGCAGTACTTC
.	.	TRBV7-6	TRBJ2-1	CASSLGRLVNNEQFF	TGTGCCAGCAGCTTAGGCCGACTAGTGAACAATGAGCAGTTCTTC
.	.	TRBV27	TRBJ2-1	CASFAQGKLGEQFF	TGTGCCAGCTTCGCTCAGGGGAAATTGGGTGAGCAGTTCTTC
.	.	TRBV2	TRBJ1-1	CASSWSGNEAFF	TGTGCCAGCAGCTGGTCCGGGAATGAAGCTTTCTTT
.	many	TRBV7-9	TRBJ2-7	CASTDSYEQYF	TGTGCCAGCACCGATTCCTACGAGCAGTACTTC
.	.	TRBV9	TRBJ2-1	CASSVAGLLGEQFF	TGTGCCAGCAGCGTAGCTGGATTATTAGGGGAGCAGTTCTTC
.	.	TRBV13	TRBJ2-5	CASSPTSGPEGEQYF	TGTGCCAGCAGCCCTACCTCGGGACCCGAGGGGGAGCAGTACTTC
.	.	TRBV4-3	TRBJ2-7	CASSQEGVSSYEQYF	TGCGCCAGCAGCCAAGAGGGGGTTAGCTCCTACGAGCAGTACTTC
.	.	TRBV20-1	TRBJ2-1	CSAWDIEAANEQFF	TGCAGTGCTTGGGACATTGAAGCGGCGAATGAGCAGTTCTTC
.	.	TRBV27	TRBJ1-2	CASSQTSRVLNYGYTF	TGTGCCAGCAGTCAAACCTCCAGGGTCCTAAACTATGGCTACACCTTC
TRBD2	.	TRBV3-1	TRBJ2-3	CASSRIGLAASTDTQYF	TGTGCCAGCAGCCGTATTGGACTAGCGGCTAGCACAGATACGCAGTATTTT
.	.	TRBV2	TRBJ1-1	CASWADVRVGVVWDTEAFF	TGTGCCAGCTGGGCTGACGTTAGGGTTGGCGTTGTATGGGACACTGAAGCTTTCTTT
.	.	TRBV12-3/TRBV12-4	TRBJ1-6	CASSLAQGFGWSPLHF	TGTGCCAGCAGTTTAGCGCAGGGGTTTGGTTGGTCACCCCTCCACTTT
TRBD2	many	TRBV7-2	TRBJ2-3	CASRDTSGKRTDTQYF	TGTGCCAGCAGGGACACTAGCGGGAAAAGGACAGATACGCAGTATTTT
TRBD2	.	TRBV12-3/TRBV12-4	TRBJ2-2	CASSIRRGRDGELFF	TGTGCCAGCAGTATCAGGCGCGGGAGGGACGGGGAGCTGTTTTTT
.	.	TRBV20-1	TRBJ2-2	CRARGQPNTGELFF	TGCAGAGCTAGAGGTCAGCCGAACACCGGGGAGCTGTTTTTT
TRBD2	.	TRBV3-1	TRBJ2-1	CASSQDPLGAGASNEQFF	TGTGCCAGCAGCCAAGATCCCCTGGGAGCGGGAGCCTCCAATGAGCAGTTCTTC
TRBD2	.	TRBV7-2	TRBJ2-3	CASSLVRTSGSPPRDTQYF	TGTGCCAGCAGCTTAGTTAGGACTAGCGGGAGTCCCCCCCGGGATACGCAGTATTTT
.	.	TRBV7-2	TRBJ2-3	CASERDTNTQYF	TGTGCCAGCGAACGGGACACAAATACGCAGTATTTT
.	.	TRBV27	TRBJ2-7	CASSSAVTYEQYF	TGTGCCAGCAGTTCGGCAGTTACCTACGAGCAGTACTTC
TRBD2	.	TRBV7-2	TRBJ2-5	CASSLFPPLASGQETQYF	TGTGCCAGCAGCTTATTCCCCCCACTAGCGAGCGGGCAAGAGACCCAGTACTTC
.	.	TRBV6-5	TRBJ1-2	CASRSTGTDDYGYTF	TGTGCCAGCAGGTCAACAGGGACCGATGACTATGGCTACACCTTC
.	.	TRBV4-3	TRBJ2-1	CASSNTADYNEQFF	TGCGCCAGCAGCAACACCGCGGATTACAATGAGCAGTTCTTC
.	.	TRBV28	TRBJ2-7	CASSPPHRANYEQYF	TGTGCCAGCAGTCCTCCACACAGGGCGAACTACGAGCAGTACTTC
TRBD1	many	TRBV29-1	TRBJ2-5	CSAARDRGEETQYF	TGCAGCGCCGCTCGGGACAGGGGAGAAGAGACCCAGTACTTC
.	few	TRBV7-2	TRBJ1-2	CASSLTVQTYYGYTF	TGTGCCAGCAGCTTAACGGTTCAGACTTACTATGGCTACACCTTC